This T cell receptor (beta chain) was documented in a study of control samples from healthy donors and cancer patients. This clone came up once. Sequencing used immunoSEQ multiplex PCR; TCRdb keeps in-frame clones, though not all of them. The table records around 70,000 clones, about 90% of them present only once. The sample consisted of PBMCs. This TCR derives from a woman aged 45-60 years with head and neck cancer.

The CDR3 coding sequence is TGTGCCAGCAGTGAAGGGGGATTCGAGGGTCAGCCCCAGCATTTT. Translation gives CASSEGGFEGQPQHF. V gene TRBV2 combines with J gene TRBJ1-5; D is undetermined. CDR3 length equals 15 residues. Germline lookup yields CDR1 SNHLY and CDR2 FYNNEI. Trimming pared 1 base from V and 6 bases from J, leaving 13 bases between.